Sequencing of this T cell receptor (beta chain) was carried out in a study of shared clonotypes between healthy human individuals. The CDR3 totals 15 residues. Germline V lookup: CDR1 SGHRS, CDR2 YFSETQ. Between the trimmed V and J ends, which lost 4 bases and 4 bases, there was a span of 17 bases. CD45RA+ naive and CD45RA-negative memory subsets were separated from CD4+ cells. Libraries were prepared by immunoSEQ multiplex PCR; TCRdb keeps only in-frame clonotypes and omits some of them. The sample has over a million clones, about 96% seen once. The sample consisted of naive CD4+ T cells sorted from blood. Subset in this sample: CD45RA+ positively selected. This clonotype was obtained from a man under 40 in good health. The rearrangement joins TRBV5-1 to TRBJ2-5; perhaps D is TRBD1 or TRBD2 (5 bases each). The DNA for the CDR3 is TGCGCCAGCAGCCTGGGGGTGGGACGGGGAGAGACCCAGTACTTC. Protein product: CASSLGVGRGETQYF.